This is a list of T cell receptor beta chains from one sample in a study of blood T cell repertoires in COVID-19. Method: immunoSEQ multiplex PCR; TCRdb's copy keeps in-frame clones and lacks some. Altogether about 150,000 clones are present, 70% to 90% being singletons, with the ten largest covering 6.5% to 8%. Specimen: PBMCs or T cells enriched from blood (not recorded which). Source of these receptors: a woman aged 50 to 65 who had recovered from COVID-19. CDR3s include the opening cysteine and the closing phenylalanine or tryptophan. A D gene is named only where the DNA matches it firmly. Clone size is shown for a subset of rows, as once, few, many or a class of expanded clone.

j_call: TRBJ2-1
v_call: TRBV6-5
clone_size: NA
d_call: TRBD1
cdr3_aa: CASTRDRGINEQFF
cdr3_nt: TGTGCCAGCACACGGGACAGGGGGATCAATGAGCAGTTCTTC

j_call: TRBJ1-2
v_call: TRBV7-2
clone_size: NA
d_call: NA
cdr3_aa: CASRQGYGYTF
cdr3_nt: TGTGCCAGCAGGCAGGGTTATGGCTACACCTTC

j_call: TRBJ1-1
v_call: TRBV7-2
clone_size: NA
d_call: NA
cdr3_aa: CASSLRRLNTEAFF
cdr3_nt: TGTGCCAGCAGCTTAAGGAGATTGAACACTGAAGCTTTCTTT

j_call: TRBJ2-3
v_call: TRBV7-6
clone_size: NA
d_call: TRBD2
cdr3_aa: CASSPKGGASDTQYF
cdr3_nt: TGTGCCAGCAGTCCCAAGGGAGGGGCCAGCGATACGCAGTATTTT

j_call: TRBJ2-2
v_call: TRBV9
clone_size: NA
d_call: NA
cdr3_aa: CASSGLFGELFF
cdr3_nt: TGTGCCAGCAGCGGTTTATTCGGGGAGCTGTTTTTT

j_call: TRBJ2-7
v_call: TRBV27
clone_size: once
d_call: NA
cdr3_aa: CASSLLRGGGYEQYF
cdr3_nt: TGTGCCAGCAGTTTATTGAGGGGGGGCGGGTACGAGCAGTACTTC

j_call: TRBJ1-1
v_call: TRBV7-9
clone_size: once
d_call: NA
cdr3_aa: CASSLLQVMNTEAFF
cdr3_nt: TGTGCCAGCAGCTTATTGCAGGTCATGAACACTGAAGCTTTCTTT

j_call: TRBJ1-5
v_call: TRBV7-8
clone_size: NA
d_call: TRBD1
cdr3_aa: CASSAPGTGRNQPQHF
cdr3_nt: TGTGCCAGCAGCGCCCCCGGGACAGGCCGCAATCAGCCCCAGCATTTT

j_call: TRBJ2-3
v_call: TRBV7-9
clone_size: NA
d_call: NA
cdr3_aa: CAISRGGVVADTQYF
cdr3_nt: TGTGCCATCTCCCGGGGCGGGGTTGTGGCAGATACGCAGTATTTT

j_call: TRBJ1-1
v_call: TRBV19
clone_size: NA
d_call: NA
cdr3_aa: CASSIAGQKAAFF
cdr3_nt: TGTGCCAGTAGTATAGCCGGACAGAAGGCAGCTTTCTTT

j_call: TRBJ1-4
v_call: TRBV24-1
clone_size: NA
d_call: NA
cdr3_aa: CATSDYGGENEKLFF
cdr3_nt: TGTGCCACCAGTGATTATGGCGGGGAAAATGAAAAACTGTTTTTT

j_call: TRBJ1-2
v_call: TRBV19
clone_size: NA
d_call: NA
cdr3_aa: CASSIALPPEVYGYTF
cdr3_nt: TGTGCCAGTAGTATCGCCCTCCCCCCCGAGGTCTATGGCTACACCTTC

j_call: TRBJ1-4
v_call: TRBV19
clone_size: NA
d_call: TRBD1
cdr3_aa: CASSTSRDREGEKLFF
cdr3_nt: TGTGCCAGTAGTACGTCCCGGGACAGGGAAGGGGAAAAACTGTTTTTT

j_call: TRBJ1-5
v_call: TRBV6-1
clone_size: NA
d_call: TRBD1
cdr3_aa: CASSELGQGFRQPQHF
cdr3_nt: TGTGCCAGCAGTGAGTTGGGACAGGGGTTCCGTCAGCCCCAGCATTTT

j_call: TRBJ1-1
v_call: TRBV7-2
clone_size: NA
d_call: NA
cdr3_aa: CASSLLSMLGDTEAFF
cdr3_nt: TGTGCCAGCAGCTTACTTAGTATGTTAGGGGACACTGAAGCTTTCTTT

j_call: TRBJ2-1
v_call: TRBV9
clone_size: few
d_call: TRBD2
cdr3_aa: CASSPPVAGGNEQFF
cdr3_nt: TGTGCCAGCAGCCCCCCAGTAGCGGGGGGGAATGAGCAGTTCTTC

j_call: TRBJ2-7
v_call: TRBV4-3
clone_size: once
d_call: NA
cdr3_aa: CASSQETYYEQYF
cdr3_nt: TGCGCCAGCAGCCAAGAAACTTACTACGAGCAGTACTTC

j_call: TRBJ1-2
v_call: TRBV4-3
clone_size: once
d_call: TRBD1
cdr3_aa: CASSQTGQGGNGYTF
cdr3_nt: TGCGCCAGCAGCCAAACGGGACAGGGGGGGAATGGCTACACCTTC

j_call: TRBJ2-7
v_call: TRBV12-5
clone_size: once
d_call: NA
cdr3_aa: CASAQEVAEQYF
cdr3_nt: TGTGCTAGTGCCCAGGAGGTAGCCGAGCAGTACTTC

j_call: TRBJ1-5
v_call: TRBV28
clone_size: NA
d_call: NA
cdr3_aa: CASTEQVGGGNQPQHF
cdr3_nt: TGTGCCAGCACTGAACAGGTTGGGGGGGGCAATCAGCCCCAGCATTTT

j_call: TRBJ1-5
v_call: TRBV5-8
clone_size: NA
d_call: NA
cdr3_aa: CASSPTGVNQPQHF
cdr3_nt: TGTGCCAGCAGCCCGACAGGAGTCAATCAGCCCCAGCATTTT

j_call: TRBJ1-1
v_call: TRBV6-5
clone_size: NA
d_call: NA
cdr3_aa: CASSWGQNTEAFF
cdr3_nt: TGTGCCAGCAGTTGGGGACAGAACACTGAAGCTTTCTTT

j_call: TRBJ2-2
v_call: TRBV7-2
clone_size: NA
d_call: TRBD2
cdr3_aa: CASSLSTGGARTGELFF
cdr3_nt: TGTGCCAGCAGCTTAAGTACCGGGGGGGCTAGAACCGGGGAGCTGTTTTTT

j_call: TRBJ2-3
v_call: TRBV18
clone_size: NA
d_call: NA
cdr3_aa: CASSPSASASTDTQYF
cdr3_nt: TGTGCCAGCTCACCATCGGCTAGCGCCTCCACAGATACGCAGTATTTT

j_call: TRBJ2-5
v_call: TRBV23-1
clone_size: NA
d_call: NA
cdr3_aa: CASRCPRVKETQYF
cdr3_nt: TGCGCCAGCCGCTGTCCCAGGGTGAAAGAGACCCAGTACTTC

j_call: TRBJ1-3
v_call: TRBV28
clone_size: NA
d_call: NA
cdr3_aa: CASTTRGRGGGRNTIYF
cdr3_nt: TGTGCCAGCACCACCCGGGGGCGCGGGGGAGGTAGAAACACCATATATTTT

j_call: TRBJ1-2
v_call: TRBV6-2/TRBV6-3
clone_size: NA
d_call: NA
cdr3_aa: CASSLGSNYGYTF
cdr3_nt: TGTGCCAGCAGCCTCGGTTCAAACTATGGCTACACCTTC